These 3 T cell receptor beta chains originate from one sample sequenced in a study of graft-versus-host responses after intestinal transplantation. Repertoires were generated with immunoSEQ multiplex PCR, while TCRdb's copy carries only in-frame clones and drops some. The sample has over 100,000 clones, approximately 92% seen once. Their recognized antigens are unknown. Specimen: unstimulated CD4+ T cells sorted from spleen or lymph node cells, collected before transplant. These receptors all stem from a human donor who was the organ donor for an intestinal transplant.

V gene TRBV4-2 combines with J gene TRBJ2-6; D unclear. The CDR3 consists of 17 residues. The V gene's germline CDR1 is LGHNA and CDR2 YNFKEQ. Trimming cost V 0 bases and J 2 bases, with 11 bases left between them. The CDR3 protein is CASSQEWTTPGANVLTF. CDR3 nucleotide sequence: TGTGCCAGCAGCCAAGAGTGGACCACGCCTGGGGCCAACGTCCTGACTTTC.

This chain uses TRBV30 with TRBJ1-5; TRBD1 matches 9 bases. The CDR3 covers 14 residues. With V trimmed by 1 base and J by 6 bases, 4 bases remained unmatched. Germline CDR1 and CDR2: GTSNPN and SVGIG (reference sequence). CDR3 in amino acids: CAWSGQTGGQPQHF. CDR3 DNA: TGTGCCTGGAGTGGCCAGACAGGGGGTCAGCCCCAGCATTTT.

This chain uses TRBV28 with TRBJ2-3; no firm D call. Germline V gene data show CDR1 as MDHEN and CDR2 as SYDVKM. The CDR3 loop spans 11 amino acids. V dropped 5 bases and J dropped 1 base, with 1 base sitting between them. The CDR3 loop reads CASSRTDTQYF. Here the CDR3 DNA reads TGTGCCAGCAGTCGCACAGATACGCAGTATTTT.